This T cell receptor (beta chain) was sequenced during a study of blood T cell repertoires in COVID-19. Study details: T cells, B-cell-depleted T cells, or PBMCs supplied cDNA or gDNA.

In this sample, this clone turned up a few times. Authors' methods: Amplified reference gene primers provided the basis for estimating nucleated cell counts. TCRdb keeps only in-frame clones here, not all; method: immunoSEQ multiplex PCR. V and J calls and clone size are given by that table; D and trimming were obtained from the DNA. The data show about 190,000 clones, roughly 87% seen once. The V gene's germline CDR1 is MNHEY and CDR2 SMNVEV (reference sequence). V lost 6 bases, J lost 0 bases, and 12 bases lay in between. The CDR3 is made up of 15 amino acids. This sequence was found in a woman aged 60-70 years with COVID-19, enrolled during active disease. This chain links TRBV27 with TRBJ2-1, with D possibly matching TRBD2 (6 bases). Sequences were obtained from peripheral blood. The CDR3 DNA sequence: TGTGCCAGCAGACTCGGGGGAAGCTCCTACAATGAGCAGTTCTTC. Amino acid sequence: CASRLGGSSYNEQFF.